This T cell receptor (beta chain) was observed in a study of siplizumab effects on memory and regulatory T cells. Study observations and caveats: Naive-or-memory phenotypes were unassignable for roughly 80-97% of proliferating CD4+ or CD8+ clones. Memory cells seemed less diverse than naive T cells, which also seemed major contributors to the alloresponse. With siplizumab, mappable alloreactive CD4+ clones averaged 68.8% Treg-derived, versus more than 25% in controls.

As to this clone: Its antigen is undetermined.

Clones were read by immunoSEQ multiplex PCR, and TCRdb kept only the in-frame ones, dropping some. The sample lists 70,000 to 90,000 clones; 85% to 90% were seen once. The CDR3 is 15 amino acids. The germline V gene has CDR1 SQVTM and CDR2 ANQGSEA. V lost 6 bases, J lost 4 bases, and 21 bases lay in between. V and J are TRBV29-1 and TRBJ2-5, with a tentative D call TRBD2 (5 bases). The receptor comes from a human donor in good health. Material for sequencing was CD4+ T cells sorted from blood. CDR3 nucleotides: TGCAGCGTGGGTCAGCGGCAAAACCCCCTAGAGACCCAGTACTTC. Its translation is CSVGQRQNPLETQYF.